The TCR beta chain under discussion was sequenced for a study of cytomegalovirus exposure and HLA in healthy donors. Study details: In a previous analysis, 120 million or so unique TCR beta sequences were found from about 190 million T cells.

Remarks on this clone: The antigen remains unidentified.

Use of 60 Vbeta and 13 Jbeta primers characterized the PCR. This table comes from immunoSEQ multiplex PCR, and its TCRdb copy is limited to in-frame clones, with some not included. The repertoire consists of tens of thousands of clones, with less than 80% occurring once and the leading ten covering over 2%. Study conclusions and caveats: It was likely that a cluster of highly shared sequence variants was a sequencing artifact. The classifier reportedly diagnosed cytomegalovirus status with high specificity and sensitivity.

Germline V CDR1 and CDR2: GTSNPN, SVGIG (reference sequence). The CDR3 has 13 residues. V dropped 4 bases and J dropped 5; count of bases not matched to a gene: 6. This sequence joins TRBV30 and TRBJ2-5, with 8 bases that match TRBD2. Sample: PBMCs. This TCR was sampled from a man aged 25-45 years in good health and CMV-seronegative. The CDR3 DNA sequence: TGTGCCTGGAATTACGGGGGGGTGGAGACCCAGTACTTC. Residues: CAWNYGGVETQYF.